Listed below are T cell receptor beta chains from one sample, sequenced in a study of blood T cell repertoires in COVID-19. Generated by immunoSEQ multiplex PCR, the TCRdb table keeps only in-frame clones and is missing some. The sample carries about 200,000 clones, 80% to 90% recorded once. The sample taken for sequencing was peripheral blood. All receptors come from a man aged 55 to 69 with acute or convalescent COVID-19. The CDR3 runs from the conserved cysteine through the conserved F or W. The D gene is left open where the match is weak. Not all rows give a size; the values are once, few, many and, for expanded clones, a class.

clone_size: NA
v_call: TRBV5-4
j_call: TRBJ1-4
d_call: TRBD1
cdr3_nt: TGTGCCAGCAGCTTGCGGGGCAGGGGGGCAACTAATGAAAAACTGTTTTTT
cdr3_aa: CASSLRGRGATNEKLFF

clone_size: NA
v_call: TRBV30
j_call: TRBJ2-3
d_call: NA
cdr3_nt: TGTGCCTGGGCCGGAGGGGGCACAGATACGCAGTATTTT
cdr3_aa: CAWAGGGTDTQYF

clone_size: NA
v_call: TRBV11-2
j_call: TRBJ2-7
d_call: NA
cdr3_nt: TGTGCCAGCAGCTTAGACGGGGTCCCCTACGAGCAGTACTTC
cdr3_aa: CASSLDGVPYEQYF

clone_size: NA
v_call: TRBV6-5
j_call: TRBJ1-1
d_call: TRBD1
cdr3_nt: TGTGCCAGCAGTTACACGGACAGGGCGGCCACTGAAGCTTTCTTT
cdr3_aa: CASSYTDRAATEAFF

clone_size: NA
v_call: TRBV7-8
j_call: TRBJ1-5
d_call: NA
cdr3_nt: TGTGCCAGCAGTCCTCGGGTCCCCAATCAGCCCCAGCATTTT
cdr3_aa: CASSPRVPNQPQHF

clone_size: NA
v_call: TRBV2
j_call: TRBJ1-1
d_call: NA
cdr3_nt: TGTGCCAGCAGCGCCGGACTTAACTTAAACACTGAAGCTTTCTTT
cdr3_aa: CASSAGLNLNTEAFF

clone_size: NA
v_call: TRBV21-1
j_call: TRBJ2-1
d_call: NA
cdr3_nt: TGTGCCAGCAGCCCTTGGGACAGTTTTACCACTGAGCAGTTCTTC
cdr3_aa: CASSPWDSFTTEQFF

clone_size: NA
v_call: TRBV2
j_call: TRBJ2-1
d_call: TRBD2
cdr3_nt: TGTGCCACGAAACGGACCGGGGGGAATGAGCAGTTCTTC
cdr3_aa: CATKRTGGNEQFF

clone_size: NA
v_call: TRBV4-2
j_call: TRBJ1-1
d_call: TRBD1
cdr3_nt: TGTGCCAGCAGCCACCTGGGACAGGGGGCGGCTTTCTTT
cdr3_aa: CASSHLGQGAAFF

clone_size: once
v_call: TRBV27
j_call: TRBJ1-2
d_call: NA
cdr3_nt: TGTGCCAGCAGTTTGTCAGGGAGGTACGGTGGCTACACCTTC
cdr3_aa: CASSLSGRYGGYTF

clone_size: NA
v_call: TRBV7-2
j_call: TRBJ2-7
d_call: TRBD2
cdr3_nt: TGTGCCAGCAGATACACGTCTGCGGGAGGGATCTACGAGCAGTACTTC
cdr3_aa: CASRYTSAGGIYEQYF

clone_size: NA
v_call: TRBV19
j_call: TRBJ1-4
d_call: NA
cdr3_nt: TGTGCCAGTAGCCCGTGGAGAGAAAAACTGTTTTTT
cdr3_aa: CASSPWREKLFF

clone_size: NA
v_call: TRBV2
j_call: TRBJ2-7
d_call: TRBD1
cdr3_nt: TGTGCCAGCAGCCGCGGACAGGGGGCCGCCTACGAGCAGTACTTC
cdr3_aa: CASSRGQGAAYEQYF

clone_size: NA
v_call: TRBV5-1
j_call: TRBJ1-1
d_call: NA
cdr3_nt: TGCGCCAGCAGCTTTTTCACCGGAGGGACTGAAGCTTTCTTT
cdr3_aa: CASSFFTGGTEAFF

clone_size: NA
v_call: TRBV11-2
j_call: TRBJ2-7
d_call: TRBD2
cdr3_nt: TGTGCCAGCAGCTTAACTAGCGGGAGGGCCCCCGAGCAGTACTTC
cdr3_aa: CASSLTSGRAPEQYF

clone_size: NA
v_call: TRBV29-1
j_call: TRBJ2-2
d_call: TRBD2
cdr3_nt: TGCAGCGTTGGGGGGACTAATGTAACCGGGGAGCTGTTTTTT
cdr3_aa: CSVGGTNVTGELFF

clone_size: NA
v_call: TRBV7-2
j_call: TRBJ1-5
d_call: NA
cdr3_nt: TGTGCCAGCAGCCTACAGGGAAGCAATCAGCCCCAGCATTTT
cdr3_aa: CASSLQGSNQPQHF

clone_size: NA
v_call: TRBV9
j_call: TRBJ2-4
d_call: TRBD2
cdr3_nt: TGTGCCAGCAGCGTAGGGCGGGAGAACATTCAGTACTTC
cdr3_aa: CASSVGRENIQYF

clone_size: once
v_call: TRBV29-1
j_call: TRBJ2-1
d_call: NA
cdr3_nt: TGCAGCCTAGTGAGCTCCTACAATGAGCAGTTCTTC
cdr3_aa: CSLVSSYNEQFF

clone_size: few
v_call: TRBV19
j_call: TRBJ1-6
d_call: NA
cdr3_nt: TGTGCCAGTAGTACTTTCCAGGGTATGAGTTCACCCCTCCACTTT
cdr3_aa: CASSTFQGMSSPLHF

clone_size: NA
v_call: TRBV19
j_call: TRBJ2-7
d_call: TRBD1
cdr3_nt: TGTGCCAGTAGTATGGACAGGCCTTTCTACGAGCAGTACTTC
cdr3_aa: CASSMDRPFYEQYF

clone_size: NA
v_call: TRBV4-2
j_call: TRBJ2-1
d_call: NA
cdr3_nt: TGTGCCAGCAGCCAAGTAGGGGCCCCCTACAATGAGCAGTTCTTC
cdr3_aa: CASSQVGAPYNEQFF

clone_size: NA
v_call: TRBV27
j_call: TRBJ2-7
d_call: TRBD2
cdr3_nt: TGTGCCAGCAGTTTAGCGGGGGGACACCCGTACGAGCAGTACTTC
cdr3_aa: CASSLAGGHPYEQYF

clone_size: NA
v_call: TRBV28
j_call: TRBJ2-7
d_call: TRBD2
cdr3_nt: TGTGCCAGCAGATTAGCGGGAGGGTTTATTTACGAGCAGTACTTC
cdr3_aa: CASRLAGGFIYEQYF

clone_size: NA
v_call: TRBV5-1
j_call: TRBJ2-1
d_call: NA
cdr3_nt: TGCGCCAGCAGCTTGGTGGCGGAGTTGGCCTACAATGAGCAGTTCTTC
cdr3_aa: CASSLVAELAYNEQFF

clone_size: NA
v_call: TRBV27
j_call: TRBJ1-5
d_call: TRBD1
cdr3_nt: TGTGCCAGCAGTTTGGTAGGGGGCAACAATCAGCCCCAGCATTTT
cdr3_aa: CASSLVGGNNQPQHF

clone_size: few
v_call: TRBV7-8
j_call: TRBJ1-3
d_call: TRBD1
cdr3_nt: TGTGCCAGCAGCTCAGGGACAGGAGGAAACACCATATATTTT
cdr3_aa: CASSSGTGGNTIYF

clone_size: NA
v_call: TRBV19
j_call: TRBJ1-2
d_call: TRBD1
cdr3_nt: TGTGCCAGTAGTAACCAGGGGGCCTTTTATGGCTACACCTTC
cdr3_aa: CASSNQGAFYGYTF

clone_size: NA
v_call: TRBV5-5
j_call: TRBJ1-5
d_call: NA
cdr3_nt: TGTGCCAGCAGCTTGCCTGGGCATAGCAATCAGCCCCAGCATTTT
cdr3_aa: CASSLPGHSNQPQHF

clone_size: NA
v_call: TRBV6-2/TRBV6-3
j_call: TRBJ2-2
d_call: NA
cdr3_nt: TGTGCCAGCAGTTACTTAAACACCGGGGAGCTGTTTTTT
cdr3_aa: CASSYLNTGELFF

clone_size: NA
v_call: TRBV7-2
j_call: TRBJ1-2
d_call: NA
cdr3_nt: TGTGCCAGCAGCTTAGCTCAGGAATTCTATGGCTACACCTTC
cdr3_aa: CASSLAQEFYGYTF

clone_size: NA
v_call: TRBV7-3
j_call: TRBJ2-2
d_call: NA
cdr3_nt: TGTGCCAGCAGCCCGGGAACTAGCCCCTCCGGGGAGCTGTTTTTT
cdr3_aa: CASSPGTSPSGELFF